This TCR beta chain stems from a study of T cell responses to AZD1222 COVID-19 vaccine. Assay used: immunoSEQ multiplex PCR; TCRdb lists only in-frame clones, some missing. The repertoire holds about 110,000 clones, with 87% as singletons. The sequencing used peripheral blood, collected on day 0 of AZD1222 vaccination. This receptor was obtained from an adult in good health.

The CDR3 protein is CASSLARWGYGYTF. CDR3 DNA: TGTGCCAGCAGTTTAGCTAGGTGGGGCTATGGCTACACCTTC. The genes are TRBV28 and TRBJ1-2; D not certain. In germline, CDR1 is MDHEN, CDR2 SYDVKM. The CDR3 contains 14 residues. Trimming left V 2 bases short and J 4 bases short, with 11 bases between.